This TCR beta chain was documented in a study of shared clonotypes between healthy human individuals. Study-level findings and limits: With several donors compared, roughly 5% of naive CD4 clonotypes were shared.

The CDR3 has 14 amino acids. Looked up from germline, CDR1 is SGHRS and CDR2 is YFSETQ. V was cut by 3 bases and J by 7 bases, with 15 bases left in between. Donors comprised only Caucasian adults living in Nashville, Tennessee. Deep was the level used in running the assay. Data came from immunoSEQ multiplex PCR; TCRdb stores just in-frame clones and leaves some out. The data contain over 1.5 million clones, nearly 99% of them seen just once; the ten biggest clones take up roughly 0.42%. For this clone: The antigen is not known.

Sequences were obtained from naive CD4+ T cells sorted from blood. Subset meaning: CD45RA+ positively selected. The TCR was taken from a man aged 25-45 years in good health. V gene TRBV5-1 combines with J gene TRBJ2-3; tentatively, D is TRBD1 or TRBD2 (5 bases each). The chain's CDR3 is CASSSSSPGHTQYF. The CDR3 region has the DNA TGCGCCAGCAGCTCCTCCTCACCGGGGCATACGCAGTATTTT.